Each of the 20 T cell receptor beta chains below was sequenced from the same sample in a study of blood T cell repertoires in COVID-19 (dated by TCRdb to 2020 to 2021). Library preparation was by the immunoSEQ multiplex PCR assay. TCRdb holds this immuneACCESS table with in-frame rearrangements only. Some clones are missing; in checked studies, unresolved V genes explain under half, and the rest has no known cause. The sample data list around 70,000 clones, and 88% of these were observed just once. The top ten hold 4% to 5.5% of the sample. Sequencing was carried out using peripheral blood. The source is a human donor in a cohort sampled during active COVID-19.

As DNA, the CDR3 is TGTGCCAGCAGCCAAGAAGGGGCTGGGTATCAGCCCCAGCATTTT. It translates to CASSQEGAGYQPQHF. The J gene is TRBJ1-5, the V gene TRBV3-1 (or the pseudogene TRBV3-2); TRBD1 might be the D (5 bases). Germline V CDR1 and CDR2: LGHDT, YNNKEL (reference sequence). Trimming took 0 bases from V and 5 from J, leaving 11 bases between them. This CDR3 comprises 15 residues.

The CDR3 region is CASSFEDTGELFF. The CDR3 DNA follows: TGTGCCAGCAGCTTTGAGGACACCGGGGAGCTGTTTTTT. J is TRBJ2-2 and V is TRBV5-4, with D uncertain. This CDR3 region has 13 residues. V lost 2 bases and J 3 bases, leaving 5 bases between the germline ends. Germline loops: CDR1 SGHNT, CDR2 YYREEE (reference sequence).

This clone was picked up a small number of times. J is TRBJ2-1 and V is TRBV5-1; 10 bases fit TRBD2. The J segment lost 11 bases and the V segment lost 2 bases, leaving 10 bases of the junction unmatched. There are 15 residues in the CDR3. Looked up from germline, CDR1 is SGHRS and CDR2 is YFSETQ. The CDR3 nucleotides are TGCGCCAGCAGCTTACCGGGACTAGCGTCCGTGAAGCAGTTCTTC. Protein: CASSLPGLASVKQFF. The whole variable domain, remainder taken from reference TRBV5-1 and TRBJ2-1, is KAGVTQTPRYLIKTRGQQVTLSCSPISGHRSVSWYQQTPGQGLQFLFEYFSETQRNKGNFPGRFSGRQFSNSRSEMNVSTLELGDSALYLCASSLPGLASVKQFFGPGTRLTVL.

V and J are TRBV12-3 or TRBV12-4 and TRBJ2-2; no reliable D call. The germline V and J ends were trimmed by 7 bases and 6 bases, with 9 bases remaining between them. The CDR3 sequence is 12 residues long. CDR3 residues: CASIKTPGELFF. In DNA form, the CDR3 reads TGTGCCAGCATAAAGACACCCGGGGAGCTGTTTTTT.

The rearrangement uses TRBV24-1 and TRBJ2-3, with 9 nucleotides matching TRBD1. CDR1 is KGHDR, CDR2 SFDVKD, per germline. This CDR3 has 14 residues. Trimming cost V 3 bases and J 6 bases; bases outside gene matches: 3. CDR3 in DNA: TGTGCCACCAGTGATAAGGGACAGGGTGATACGCAGTATTTT. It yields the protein CATSDKGQGDTQYF.

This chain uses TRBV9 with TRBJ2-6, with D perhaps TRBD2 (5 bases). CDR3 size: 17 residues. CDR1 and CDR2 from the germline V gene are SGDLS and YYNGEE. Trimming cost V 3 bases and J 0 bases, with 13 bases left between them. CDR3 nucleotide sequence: TGTGCCAGCAGCGGAGGGATCCGCTACTCTGGGGCCAACGTCCTGACTTTC. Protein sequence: CASSGGIRYSGANVLTF.

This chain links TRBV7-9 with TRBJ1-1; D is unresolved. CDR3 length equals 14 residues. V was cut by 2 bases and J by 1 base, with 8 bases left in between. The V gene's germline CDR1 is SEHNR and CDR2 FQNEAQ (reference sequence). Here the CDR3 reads CASSLSQKNTEAFF. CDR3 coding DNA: TGTGCCAGCAGCTTATCACAGAAGAACACTGAAGCTTTCTTT.

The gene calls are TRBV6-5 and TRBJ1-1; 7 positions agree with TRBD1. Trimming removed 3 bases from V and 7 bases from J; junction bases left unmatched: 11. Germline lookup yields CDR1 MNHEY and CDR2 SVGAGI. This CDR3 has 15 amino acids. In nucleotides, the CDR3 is TGTGCCAGCAGTTATTCCGGGACAGAAGCCTATGAAGCTTTCTTT. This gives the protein CASSYSGTEAYEAFF.

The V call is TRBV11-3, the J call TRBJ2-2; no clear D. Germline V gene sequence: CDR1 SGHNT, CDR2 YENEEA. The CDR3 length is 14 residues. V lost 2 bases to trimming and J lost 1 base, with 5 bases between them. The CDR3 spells CASSLTRNTGELFF. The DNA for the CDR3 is TGTGCCAGCAGCTTAACAAGGAACACCGGGGAGCTGTTTTTT.

CDR3 in amino acids: CASSGRDYSEQYF. CDR3 nucleotides: TGTGCCAGCAGCGGACGGGACTATAGCGAGCAGTACTTC. The J gene is TRBJ2-7, the V gene TRBV9, with 7 bases aligning to TRBD2. The CDR3 has 13 amino acids. With 3 bases clipped from V and 6 bases from J, the junction kept 6 bases outside the gene matches. Germline V gene sequence: CDR1 SGDLS, CDR2 YYNGEE.

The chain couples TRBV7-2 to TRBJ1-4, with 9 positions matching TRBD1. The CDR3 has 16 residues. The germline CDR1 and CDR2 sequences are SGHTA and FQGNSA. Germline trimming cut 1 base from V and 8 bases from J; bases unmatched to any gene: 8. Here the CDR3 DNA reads TGTGCCAGCAGCTTAGATCCCGGGACAGGGCGGGAAAAACTGTTTTTT. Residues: CASSLDPGTGREKLFF.

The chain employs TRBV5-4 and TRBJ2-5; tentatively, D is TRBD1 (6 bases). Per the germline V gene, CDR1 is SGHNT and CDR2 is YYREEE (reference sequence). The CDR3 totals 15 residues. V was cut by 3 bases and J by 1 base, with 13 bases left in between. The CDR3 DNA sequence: TGTGCCAGCAGCTCCATGCGACAGGCCCAAGAGACCCAGTACTTC. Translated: CASSSMRQAQETQYF.

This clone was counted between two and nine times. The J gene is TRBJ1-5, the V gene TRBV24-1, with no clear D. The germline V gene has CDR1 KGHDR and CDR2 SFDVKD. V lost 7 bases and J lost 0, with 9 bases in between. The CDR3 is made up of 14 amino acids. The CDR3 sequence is CATSEDYSNQPQHF. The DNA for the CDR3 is TGTGCCACCAGCGAAGACTATAGCAATCAGCCCCAGCATTTT.

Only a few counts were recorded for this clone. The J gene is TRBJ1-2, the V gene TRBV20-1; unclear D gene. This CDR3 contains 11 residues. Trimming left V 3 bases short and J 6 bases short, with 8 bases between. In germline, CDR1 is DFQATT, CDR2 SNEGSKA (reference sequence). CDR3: CSASRGNGYTF. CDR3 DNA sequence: TGCAGTGCTAGCCGGGGAAATGGCTACACCTTC.

The CDR3 coding sequence is TGTGCCAGCAGCCGGACAAACTCACCCCTCCACTTT. Residues: CASSRTNSPLHF. This rearrangement joins TRBV12-3 or TRBV12-4 to TRBJ1-6, with a possible D match to TRBD1 (5 bases). V dropped 6 bases and J dropped 10 bases, with 10 bases sitting between them. The length of the CDR3 is 12 residues.

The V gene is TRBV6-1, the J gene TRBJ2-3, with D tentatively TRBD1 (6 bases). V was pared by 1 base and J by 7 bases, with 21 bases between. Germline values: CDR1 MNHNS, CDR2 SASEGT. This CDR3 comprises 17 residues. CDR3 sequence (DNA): TGTGCCAGCAGTGAAGAGGGACAACCCGCCGACGGCCATACGCAGTATTTT. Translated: CASSEEGQPADGHTQYF.

The CDR3, as DNA: TGTGCCAGCGGCAATTACAGGGACGCTAATGAAAAACTGTTTTTT. It encodes CASGNYRDANEKLFF. The rearrangement joins TRBV5-5 to TRBJ1-4; D possibly corresponds to TRBD1 (6 bases). CDR1 and CDR2 from the germline V gene are SGHKS and YYEKEE (reference sequence). The CDR3 is made up of 15 amino acids. V lost 7 bases and J lost 3, with 16 bases in between. The variable domain in full, with the rest retrieved from reference TRBV5-5 and TRBJ1-4, is DAGVTQSPTHLIKTRGQQVTLRCSPISGHKSVSWYQQVLGQGPQFIFQYYEKEERGRGNFPDRFSARQFPNYSSELNVNALLLGDSALYLCASGNYRDANEKLFFGSGTQLSVL.

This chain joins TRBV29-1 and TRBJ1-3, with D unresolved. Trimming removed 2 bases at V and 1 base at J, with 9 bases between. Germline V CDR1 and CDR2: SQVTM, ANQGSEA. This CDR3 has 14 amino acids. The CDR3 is CSVEPVRSGNTIYF. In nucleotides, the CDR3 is TGCAGCGTTGAACCCGTTCGTTCTGGAAACACCATATATTTT.

CDR3 sequence (DNA): TGTGCCAGCAGCCCGGGACTAGCGGGAGGGCCTCTCACCAATGAGCAGTTCTTC. The encoded protein is CASSPGLAGGPLTNEQFF. The V gene is TRBV13, the J gene TRBJ2-1, with 16 bases matching TRBD2. CDR1 is PRHDT and CDR2 is FYEKMQ in the germline V gene (reference sequence). The V and J ends lost 5 bases and 6 bases, in that order; junction bases with no gene match: 10. The length of the CDR3 is 18 residues.

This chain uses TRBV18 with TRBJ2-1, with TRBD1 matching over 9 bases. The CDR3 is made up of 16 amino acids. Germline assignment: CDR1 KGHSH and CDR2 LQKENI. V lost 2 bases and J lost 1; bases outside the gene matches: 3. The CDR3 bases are TGTGCCAGCTCACCAGTCGGACAGGGGTCCTACAATGAGCAGTTCTTC. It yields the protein CASSPVGQGSYNEQFF.